The 24 T cell receptor beta chains below come from one sample, sequenced in a study of vaccination and CD4 T cells after COVID-19. No antigen is known for these receptors. This sample's treatment: approximately nine-day PBMC culture with coronavirus spike peptide pools or control peptides (ViraFEST assay). Once obtained from cultured CD4+ T cells, the DNA was sequenced using the Oncomine TCR Beta short-read assay. TCRdb re-derived calls from the PCR reads in MiXCR, one entry per CDR3 protein. The sample lists more than 12,000 distinct CDR3 sequences, around 67% occurring once. The sequencing input was CD4+ T cells from blood, cultured in vitro. The receptors here all came from a human donor who had recovered from COVID-19.

This chain links TRBV6-2 or TRBV6-3 with TRBJ1-1, with unresolved D. The germline V and J ends were trimmed by 0 bases and 5 bases, with 10 bases remaining between them. Germline V gene sequence: CDR1 MNHEY, CDR2 SVGEGT. This CDR3 contains 14 residues. CDR3 DNA: TGTGCCAGCAGTTACTCCTCTGGGCAAACTGAAGCTTTCTTT. This encodes CASSYSSGQTEAFF.

This sequence joins TRBV2 and TRBJ2-2, with no clear D. The germline V and J ends were trimmed by 8 bases and 4 bases, with 8 bases remaining between them. The germline gives CDR1 SNHLY, CDR2 FYNNEI. The CDR3 runs to 12 residues. The CDR3 protein is CASQYITGELFF. For the CDR3, the DNA is TGTGCCAGCCAGTACATCACCGGGGAGCTGTTTTTT. The full variable domain, in which reference TRBV2 and TRBJ2-2 provide the parts outside the CDR3, is EPEVTQTPSHQVTQMGQEVILRCVPISNHLYFYWYRQILGQKVEFLVSFYNNEISEKSEIFDDQFSVERPDGSNFTLKIRSTKLEDSAMYFCASQYITGELFFGEGSRLTVL.

This clonotype was seen a few times. The chain uses TRBV28 and TRBJ1-2; D is perhaps TRBD1 (5 bases). The CDR3 length is 13 residues. The V gene's germline CDR1 is MDHEN and CDR2 SYDVKM. Deletions cut 3 bases from V and 8 bases from J, with 13 bases between. The CDR3 DNA is TGTGCCAGCAGTTTGGCAGGGTTGTGGGGCTACACCTTC. This gives the protein CASSLAGLWGYTF.

This clonotype has more than one count but fewer than ten. V usage is TRBV12-3 or TRBV12-4 and J usage is TRBJ2-3, with 9 bases that match TRBD1. The V gene end was trimmed by 7 bases and the J gene end by 9 bases; junction bases not matched to a gene: 11. The CDR3 extends over 14 amino acids. CDR3: CASIPGTGSATQYF. The CDR3 DNA sequence: TGTGCCAGCATCCCCGGGACAGGGTCCGCGACGCAGTATTTT.

This chain joins TRBV4-2 and TRBJ2-3; 8 bases are a match to TRBD2. V dropped 1 base and J dropped 1; count of bases not matched to a gene: 4. The CDR3 spans 16 residues. Germline values: CDR1 LGHNA, CDR2 YNFKEQ. CDR3 in DNA: TGTGCCAGCAGCCAAGGGGTTAGCGGGGGCACAGATACGCAGTATTTT. It translates to CASSQGVSGGTDTQYF.

The V and J genes are TRBV18 and TRBJ1-6; 7 bases fit TRBD1. This CDR3 has 16 amino acids. Germline CDR1 is KGHSH and CDR2 is LQKENI. V lost 0 bases and J lost 8; bases outside the gene matches: 7. The CDR3, as DNA: TGTGCCAGCTCACCACCTCGGGGCAGGGGGGATTCACCCCTCCACTTT. This encodes CASSPPRGRGDSPLHF. Looking up the rest from reference TRBV18 and TRBJ1-6 gives the full variable domain: NAGVMQNPRHLVRRRGQEARLRCSPMKGHSHVYWYRQLPEEGLKFMVYLQKENIIDESGMPKERFSAEFPKEGPSILRIQQVVRGDSAAYFCASSPPRGRGDSPLHFGNGTRLTVT.

This clonotype is large in the sample. The chain combines TRBV7-9 with TRBJ1-6; D is perhaps TRBD1 (5 bases). There are 14 residues in the CDR3. The ends were cut back, 0 bases at V and 8 bases at J, with 8 bases in the middle. The germline V gene has CDR1 SEHNR and CDR2 FQNEAQ (reference sequence). This CDR3 is CASSLAQGYSPLHF. In nucleotides, the CDR3 is TGTGCCAGCAGCTTAGCGCAGGGATATTCACCCCTCCACTTT.

The chain links TRBV27 to TRBJ1-5, with TRBD1 as a possible D gene (5 bases). V was trimmed by 5 bases and J by 3 bases, leaving 20 bases between them. The CDR3 runs 17 residues. Germline-derived CDR1 and CDR2 are MNHEY and SMNVEV (reference sequence). This CDR3 reads CASSPLLGVRNNQPQHF. In DNA, the CDR3 is TGTGCCAGCAGTCCACTGCTGGGGGTGCGAAACAATCAGCCCCAGCATTTT.

V and J are TRBV28 and TRBJ2-7; maybe TRBD1 (6 bases). The CDR3 runs 12 residues. Germline CDR1 is MDHEN and CDR2 is SYDVKM. V was clipped by 7 bases and J by 2 bases, with 9 bases between them. As DNA, the CDR3 is TGTGCCAGCAACAGGGCCCCCTACGAGCAGTACTTC. Its translation is CASNRAPYEQYF.

The chain combines TRBV19 with TRBJ1-1; possible D gene TRBD1, 6 bases. Trimming removed 1 base from V and 3 bases from J, with 9 bases in between. Germline lookup yields CDR1 LNHDA and CDR2 SQIVND (reference sequence). The CDR3 consists of 14 residues. In DNA, the CDR3 is TGTGCCAGTAGTATAGGCCAGGGGCACACTGAAGCTTTCTTT. This codes for CASSIGQGHTEAFF. The full variable domain, completed using reference TRBV19 and TRBJ1-1, is DGGITQSPKYLFRKEGQNVTLSCEQNLNHDAMYWYRQDPGQGLRLIYYSQIVNDFQKGDIAEGYSVSREKKESFPLTVTSAQKNPTAFYLCASSIGQGHTEAFFGQGTRLTVV.

By share of the sample, this clonotype is large. J is TRBJ2-2 and V is TRBV27, with TRBD2 matching 8 bases. J gave up 8 bases and V 3 bases, and 5 bases lay outside the gene matches. CDR1 is MNHEY, CDR2 SMNVEV, per germline (reference sequence). CDR3 length: 14 residues. The CDR3 nucleotides read TGTGCCAGCAGTTTTAAAGCGGGAGTGGGGGAGCTGTTTTTT. It encodes CASSFKAGVGELFF.

This clonotype was seen a few times. The J gene is TRBJ1-1, the V gene TRBV7-6; a possible D gene is TRBD1 (5 bases). V lost 5 bases to trimming and J lost 0 bases, with 22 bases between them. The CDR3 consists of 18 residues. CDR1 and CDR2 (germline): SGHVS, FNYEAQ. The CDR3 DNA reads TGTGCCAGCAGCCCCAACATAAACAGGAACTCCATGAACACTGAAGCTTTCTTT. It codes for CASSPNINRNSMNTEAFF.

The V gene is TRBV7-2, the J gene TRBJ1-2; 9 bases match TRBD1. Trimming took 6 bases from V and 3 from J; bases not matched to a gene: 8. Germline values: CDR1 SGHTA, CDR2 FQGNSA. This CDR3 is 15 amino acids long. The DNA for the CDR3 is TGTGCCAGCAGAGAACAGGGGGCTCAGGACTATGGCTACACCTTC. Its protein is CASREQGAQDYGYTF.

This clonotype was detected once. This sequence joins TRBV28 and TRBJ2-7, with a weak D call TRBD1 (6 bases). This CDR3 comprises 15 residues. Deletions cut 3 bases from V and 2 bases from J, with 14 bases between. Germline V CDR1 and CDR2: MDHEN, SYDVKM. This chain's CDR3 is CASSLGAGKTYEQYF. In DNA form, the CDR3 reads TGTGCCAGCAGTTTGGGGGCAGGGAAAACCTACGAGCAGTACTTC.

This clonotype has just a few counts. The V call is TRBV20-1, the J call TRBJ2-3, with 9 positions matching TRBD2. The CDR3 is made up of 14 amino acids. V dropped 5 bases and J dropped 5; count of bases not matched to a gene: 8. The germline gives CDR1 DFQATT, CDR2 SNEGSKA (reference sequence). The CDR3 protein is CSAPPSGTGDTQYF. The CDR3 DNA reads as TGCAGTGCTCCCCCTAGCGGGACGGGAGATACGCAGTATTTT.

V and J are TRBV20-1 and TRBJ2-6; 10 bases fit TRBD1. The V gene end was trimmed by 2 bases and the J gene end by 2 bases; junction bases not matched to a gene: 12. CDR3 length: 19 residues. CDR1 and CDR2 from the germline V gene are DFQATT and SNEGSKA (reference sequence). The CDR3 protein is CSARPPVPGTGAGANVLTF. In DNA form, the CDR3 reads TGCAGTGCTAGACCTCCCGTTCCCGGGACAGGGGCTGGGGCCAACGTCCTGACTTTC.

This chain connects TRBV6-1 to TRBJ1-2; tentatively, D is TRBD1 (6 bases). CDR1 and CDR2 (germline): MNHNS, SASEGT. With 7 bases removed from V and 8 bases from J, the gap between germline ends came to 14 bases. The CDR3 has 12 amino acids. The CDR3 nucleotides are TGTGCCAGCACCAAGGGGGGTGGCGGCTACACCTTC. It translates to CASTKGGGGYTF.

The chain is built from TRBV30 and TRBJ1-2; 7 bases are shared with TRBD1. V dropped 0 bases and J dropped 8; count of bases not matched to a gene: 12. This CDR3 spans 15 amino acids. Germline CDR1 GTSNPN, CDR2 SVGIG (reference sequence). The CDR3 DNA follows: TGTGCCTGGAGTGTAGGGGTACAGGGGTCTGGCGGCTACACCTTC. Translated, it gives CAWSVGVQGSGGYTF. The full variable domain, in which reference TRBV30 and TRBJ1-2 provide the parts outside the CDR3, is SQTIHQWPATLVQPVGSPLSLECTVEGTSNPNLYWYRQAAGRGLQLLFYSVGIGQISSEVPQNLSASRPQDRQFILSSKKLLLSDSGFYLCAWSVGVQGSGGYTFGSGTRLTVV.

This rearrangement joins TRBV19 to TRBJ2-1; TRBD1 might be the D (6 bases). Germline CDR1 reads LNHDA; CDR2 reads SQIVND (reference sequence). V was clipped by 4 bases and J by 0 bases, with 10 bases between them. CDR3 size: 15 residues. CDR3 protein: CASSKGHHSYNEQFF. The CDR3 nucleotides are TGTGCCAGTAGTAAGGGACACCACTCCTACAATGAGCAGTTCTTC.

The rearrangement joins TRBV7-2 to TRBJ2-2; the match to TRBD1 covers 8 bases. The junction had 4 bases not matched to a gene; V was cut back by 3 bases and J by 7 bases. The CDR3 runs to 14 residues. Germline V gene sequence: CDR1 SGHTA, CDR2 FQGNSA. As DNA, the CDR3 is TGTGCCAGCAGCTTGGACAGGGCGGGCGGGGAGCTGTTTTTT. The encoded protein is CASSLDRAGGELFF.

The V gene is TRBV19, the J gene TRBJ1-5, with 8 bases that match TRBD1. Losses at the gene ends were 6 bases for V and 7 bases for J; bases not matched to a gene: 2. The CDR3 extends over 12 amino acids. The germline V gene has CDR1 LNHDA and CDR2 SQIVND (reference sequence). The CDR3 DNA reads TGTGCCAGTAGCACAGGGGGGCAGCCCCAGCATTTT. This codes for CASSTGGQPQHF.

The rearrangement uses TRBV20-1 and TRBJ1-1; D uncertain. The germline V gene has CDR1 DFQATT and CDR2 SNEGSKA (reference sequence). The CDR3 runs 13 residues. Trimming took off 2 bases at V and 1 base at J, with 8 bases between the two ends. The CDR3 bases are TGCAGTGCTAGATCCTGGGGGAACACTGAAGCTTTCTTT. Translating gives CSARSWGNTEAFF.

This clonotype was observed a handful of times. The chain has TRBV27 and TRBJ1-2; D not certain. The CDR3 totals 14 residues. V was shortened by 0 bases and J by 0 bases, with 5 bases between the two germline ends. Germline CDR1 MNHEY, CDR2 SMNVEV (reference sequence). The CDR3: CASSLSRANYGYTF. The CDR3 DNA follows: TGTGCCAGCAGTTTATCCCGAGCTAACTATGGCTACACCTTC.

The J gene is TRBJ1-5, the V gene TRBV28; no reliable D call. The CDR3 length is 15 residues. The ends were cut back, 2 bases at V and 3 bases at J, with 11 bases in the middle. From germline, CDR1 is MDHEN and CDR2 SYDVKM. DNA of the CDR3: TGTGCCAGCAGTTTAAAAGGCAGTTACAATCAGCCCCAGCATTTT. Protein product: CASSLKGSYNQPQHF. The whole variable domain, remainder taken from reference TRBV28 and TRBJ1-5, is DVKVTQSSRYLVKRTGEKVFLECVQDMDHENMFWYRQDPGLGLRLIYFSYDVKMKEKGDIPEGYSVSREKKERFSLILESASTNQTSMYLCASSLKGSYNQPQHFGDGTRLSIL.